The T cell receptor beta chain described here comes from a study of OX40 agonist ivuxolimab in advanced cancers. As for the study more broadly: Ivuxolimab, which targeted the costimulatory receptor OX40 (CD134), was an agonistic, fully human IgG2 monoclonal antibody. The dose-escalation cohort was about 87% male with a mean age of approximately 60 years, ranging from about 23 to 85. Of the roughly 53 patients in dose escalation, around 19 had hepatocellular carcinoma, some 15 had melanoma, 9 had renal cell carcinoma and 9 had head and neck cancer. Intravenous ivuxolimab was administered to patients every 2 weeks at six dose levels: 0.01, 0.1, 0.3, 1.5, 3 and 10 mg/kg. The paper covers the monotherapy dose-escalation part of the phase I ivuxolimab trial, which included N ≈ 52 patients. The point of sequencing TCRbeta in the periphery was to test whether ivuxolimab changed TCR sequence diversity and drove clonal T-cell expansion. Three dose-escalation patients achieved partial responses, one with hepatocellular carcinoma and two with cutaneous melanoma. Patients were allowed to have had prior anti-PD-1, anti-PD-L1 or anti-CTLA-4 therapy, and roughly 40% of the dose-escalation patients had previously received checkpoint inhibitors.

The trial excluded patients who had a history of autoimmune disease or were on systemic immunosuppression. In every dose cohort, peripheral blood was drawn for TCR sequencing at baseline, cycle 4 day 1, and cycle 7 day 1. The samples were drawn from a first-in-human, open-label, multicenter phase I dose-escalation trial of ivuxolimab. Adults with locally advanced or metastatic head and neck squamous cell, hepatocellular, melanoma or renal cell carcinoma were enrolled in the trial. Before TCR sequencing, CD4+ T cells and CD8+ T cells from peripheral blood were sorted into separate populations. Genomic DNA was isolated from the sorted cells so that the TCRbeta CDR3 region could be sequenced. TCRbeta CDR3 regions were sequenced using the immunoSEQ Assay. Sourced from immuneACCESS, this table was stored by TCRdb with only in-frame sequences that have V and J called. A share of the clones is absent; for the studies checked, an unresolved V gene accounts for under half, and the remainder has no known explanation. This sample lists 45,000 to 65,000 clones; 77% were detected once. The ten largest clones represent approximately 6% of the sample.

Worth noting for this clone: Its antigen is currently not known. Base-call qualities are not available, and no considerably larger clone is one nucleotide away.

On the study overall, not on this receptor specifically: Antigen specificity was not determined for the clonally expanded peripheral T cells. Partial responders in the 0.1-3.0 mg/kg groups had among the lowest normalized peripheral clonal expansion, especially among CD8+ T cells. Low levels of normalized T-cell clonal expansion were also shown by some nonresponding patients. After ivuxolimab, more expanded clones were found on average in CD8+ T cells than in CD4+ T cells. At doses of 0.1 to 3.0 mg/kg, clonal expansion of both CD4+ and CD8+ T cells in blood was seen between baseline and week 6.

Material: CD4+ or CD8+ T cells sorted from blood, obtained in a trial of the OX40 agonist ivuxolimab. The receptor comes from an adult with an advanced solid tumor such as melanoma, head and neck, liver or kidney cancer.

Here is the DNA: TGTGCCAGCAGCCCCAGGACTAGTCGGGAGACCCAGTACTTC. The encoded protein is CASSPRTSRETQYF. The rearranged segments are TRBV5-5 and TRBJ2-5; 7 middle bases align to TRBD2. Per the germline V gene (reference sequence), SGHKS is the CDR1 and YYEKEE is the CDR2. V is cut back by 4 bases and J by 5 bases, with 8 bases in the junction unmatched. The CDR3 contains 14 residues, cysteine and phenylalanine counted. The sequence is cut down to CDR3 DNA, 42 bases in frame from base 1. With the portions outside the CDR3 filled from the reference TRBV5-5 and TRBJ2-5 genes, the complete variable region becomes DAGVTQSPTHLIKTRGQQVTLRCSPISGHKSVSWYQQVLGQGPQFIFQYYEKEERGRGNFPDRFSARQFPNYSSELNVNALLLGDSALYLCASSPRTSRETQYFGPGTRLLVL.